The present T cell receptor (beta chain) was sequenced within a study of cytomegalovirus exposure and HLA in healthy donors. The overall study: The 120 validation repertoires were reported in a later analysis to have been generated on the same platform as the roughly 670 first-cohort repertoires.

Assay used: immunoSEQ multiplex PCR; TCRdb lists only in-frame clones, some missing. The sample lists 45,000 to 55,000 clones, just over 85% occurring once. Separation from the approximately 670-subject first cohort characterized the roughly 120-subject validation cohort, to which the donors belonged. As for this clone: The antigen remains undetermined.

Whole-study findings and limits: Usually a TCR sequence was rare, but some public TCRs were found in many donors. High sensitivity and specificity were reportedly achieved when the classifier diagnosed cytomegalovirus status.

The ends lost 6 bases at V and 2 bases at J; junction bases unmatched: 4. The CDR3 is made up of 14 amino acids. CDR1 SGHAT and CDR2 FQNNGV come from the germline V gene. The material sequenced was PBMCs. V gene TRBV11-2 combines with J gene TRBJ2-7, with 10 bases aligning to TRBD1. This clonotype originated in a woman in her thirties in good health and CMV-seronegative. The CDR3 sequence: CASRAGTGAYEQYF. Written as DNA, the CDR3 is TGTGCCAGCAGAGCCGGGACAGGGGCCTACGAGCAGTACTTC. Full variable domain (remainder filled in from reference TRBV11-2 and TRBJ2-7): EAGVAQSPRYKIIEKRQSVAFWCNPISGHATLYWYQQILGQGPKLLIQFQNNGVVDDSQLPKDRFSAERLKGVDSTLKIQPAKLEDSAVYLCASRAGTGAYEQYFGPGTRLTVT.